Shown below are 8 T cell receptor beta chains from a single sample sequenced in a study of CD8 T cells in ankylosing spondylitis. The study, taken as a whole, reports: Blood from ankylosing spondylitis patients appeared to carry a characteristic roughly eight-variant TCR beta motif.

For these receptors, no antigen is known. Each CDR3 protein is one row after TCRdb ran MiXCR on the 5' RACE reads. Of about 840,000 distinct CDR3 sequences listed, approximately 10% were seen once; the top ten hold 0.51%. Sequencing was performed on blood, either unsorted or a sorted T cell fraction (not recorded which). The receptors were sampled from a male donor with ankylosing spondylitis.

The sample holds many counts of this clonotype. The CDR3 DNA follows: TGTGCCATCAGGGATGGGACAGGGGACTACAATGAGCAGTTCTTC. It specifies CAIRDGTGDYNEQFF. V usage is TRBV10-3 and J usage is TRBJ2-1; 10 positions agree with TRBD1. Losses at the gene ends were 6 bases for V and 3 bases for J; bases not matched to a gene: 5. CDR1 ENHRY and CDR2 SYGVKD come from the germline V gene. CDR3 length: 15 residues.

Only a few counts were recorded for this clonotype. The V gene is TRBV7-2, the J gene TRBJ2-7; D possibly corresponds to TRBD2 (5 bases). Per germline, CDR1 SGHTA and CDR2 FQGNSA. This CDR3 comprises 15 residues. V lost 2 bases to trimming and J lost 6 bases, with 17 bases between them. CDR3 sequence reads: CASSLSGSLSGEQYF. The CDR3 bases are TGTGCCAGCAGCTTATCTGGGAGTTTATCGGGCGAGCAGTACTTC.

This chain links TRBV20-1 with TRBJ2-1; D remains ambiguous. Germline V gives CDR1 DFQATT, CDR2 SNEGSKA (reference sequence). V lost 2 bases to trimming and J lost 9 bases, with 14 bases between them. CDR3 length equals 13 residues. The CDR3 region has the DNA TGCAGTGCTAGAATTACACACGCTGGTGAGCAGTTCTTC. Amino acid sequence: CSARITHAGEQFF.

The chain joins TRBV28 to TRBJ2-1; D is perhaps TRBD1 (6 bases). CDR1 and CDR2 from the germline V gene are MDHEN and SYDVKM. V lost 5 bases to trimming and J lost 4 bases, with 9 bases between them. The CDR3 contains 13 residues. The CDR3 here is CASSKQGYNEQFF. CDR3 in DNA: TGTGCCAGCAGTAAACAGGGTTACAATGAGCAGTTCTTC.

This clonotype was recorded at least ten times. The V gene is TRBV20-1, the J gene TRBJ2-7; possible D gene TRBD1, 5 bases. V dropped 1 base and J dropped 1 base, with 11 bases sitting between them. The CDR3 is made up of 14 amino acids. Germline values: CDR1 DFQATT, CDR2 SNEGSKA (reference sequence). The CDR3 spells CSARGWGISYEQYF. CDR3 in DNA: TGCAGTGCTAGAGGATGGGGCATATCCTACGAGCAGTACTTC.

The CDR3 loop reads CASSTGQGDIQYF. In DNA, the CDR3 is TGTGCCAGCAGCACCGGACAGGGGGACATTCAGTACTTC. The J gene is TRBJ2-4, the V gene TRBV7-3, with TRBD1 identical over 10 bases. The V gene's germline CDR1 is SGHTA and CDR2 FQGTGA. Trimming cost V 5 bases and J 8 bases; bases outside gene matches: 3. The CDR3 runs to 13 residues.

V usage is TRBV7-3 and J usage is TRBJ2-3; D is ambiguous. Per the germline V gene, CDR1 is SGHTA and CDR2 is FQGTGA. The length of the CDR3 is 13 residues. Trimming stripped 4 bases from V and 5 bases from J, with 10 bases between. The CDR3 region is CASSYGRGDTQYF. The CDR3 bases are TGTGCCAGCAGCTATGGACGCGGAGATACGCAGTATTTT.

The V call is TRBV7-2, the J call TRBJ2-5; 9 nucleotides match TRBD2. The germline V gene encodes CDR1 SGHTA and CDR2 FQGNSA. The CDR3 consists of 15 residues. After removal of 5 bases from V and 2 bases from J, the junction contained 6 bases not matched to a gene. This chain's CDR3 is CASSTTSGLQETQYF. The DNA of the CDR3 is TGTGCCAGCAGCACTACTAGCGGGCTACAAGAGACCCAGTACTTC.